Shown below are 5 T cell receptor beta chains from a single sample sequenced in a study of T cells after yellow fever vaccination. TCRdb re-called the 5' RACE reads through MiXCR, storing one row per CDR3 protein. The repertoire holds about 260,000 distinct CDR3 sequences, with over 10% as singletons. The source material was CD4+ T cells sorted from PBMCs, sampled 45 days after the yellow fever booster vaccination. All receptors derive from a man aged 25 to 40 who received the YFV17D yellow fever vaccine.

This clonotype was seen ten or more times. CDR3 nucleotide sequence: TGCGCCAGCAGCTTGACGGTCTCTGGGGCCAACGTCCTGACTTTC. Protein: CASSLTVSGANVLTF. The rearrangement uses TRBV5-1 and TRBJ2-6; D is unresolved. This CDR3 has 15 residues. CDR1 SGHRS and CDR2 YFSETQ come from the germline V gene. Trimming removed 1 base at V and 0 bases at J, with 5 bases between.

The chain recombines TRBV4-3 with TRBJ1-5, with D unresolved. The CDR3 runs 13 residues. CDR1 and CDR2 from the germline V gene are LGHNA and YSLEER. V was shortened by 0 bases and J by 4 bases, with 4 bases between the two germline ends. CDR3 sequence reads: CASSQDPNQPQHF. DNA for the CDR3: TGCGCCAGCAGCCAAGACCCTAATCAGCCCCAGCATTTT.

This clonotype was counted at least ten times. J is TRBJ2-5 and V is TRBV19; TRBD2 matches at 11 bases. After removal of 10 bases from V and 5 bases from J, the junction contained 6 bases not matched to a gene. The CDR3 has 13 residues. Germline V gene lookup returns CDR1 LNHDA and CDR2 SQIVND (reference sequence). The CDR3 is CATKLAGVETQYF. CDR3 nucleotides: TGTGCCACCAAACTAGCGGGAGTTGAGACCCAGTACTTC.

This clonotype has only a few counts. Germline is not matched at one junction end, which may reflect a read error. J is TRBJ2-7 and V is TRBV28; D tentatively reads TRBD1 or TRBD2 (5 bases each). CDR1 and CDR2 (germline): MDHEN, SYDVKM. The CDR3 is made up of 12 amino acids. CDR3 bases: TGTGCCAGCAGTTTACGAGGGGCCCGGGTAGACTTC. Residues: CASSLRGARVDF.

The chain carries TRBV3-1 and TRBJ2-3; TRBD2 is a possible D gene (6 bases). There are 16 residues in the CDR3. V was cut by 2 bases and J by 2 bases, with 14 bases left in between. Per germline, CDR1 LGHDT and CDR2 YNNKEL (reference sequence). The CDR3 here is CASSQPGLDNTDTQYF. In DNA, the CDR3 is TGTGCCAGCAGCCAACCGGGACTCGACAACACAGATACGCAGTATTTT.